This paragraph reports one T cell receptor beta chain. Antigen: not known. Indicated time point: week 23, last vaccination. Each vaccine dose was 300 ug of mutant IDH1 20-mer peptide, with topical imiquimod. Donors had new WHO grade 3 or 4 IDH1-mutant, ATRX-lost astrocytomas. The CDR3 length is 15 residues. Germline values: CDR1 MGHRA, CDR2 YSYEKL. V lost 4 bases to trimming and J lost 4 bases, with 13 bases between them. The table came from immunoSEQ multiplex PCR; TCRdb's copy has only in-frame clones and leaves some out. The sample holds approximately 11,000 clones, more than 70% seen once. The data stem from a study of a mutant IDH1 vaccine in newly diagnosed glioma. The wider study: Eight vaccinations were given in weeks 1, 3, 5, 7, 11, 15, 19 and 23. Patients received vaccination from 4-6 weeks after radiotherapy alone, or with temozolomide cycles.

The TCR sequence derives from a woman aged 40 to 50 with glioma. Some clones in this sample may be carry-over from other donors' samples. Material: PBMCs, obtained from a glioma patient whose treatment included an IDH1 peptide vaccine. The chain joins TRBV4-1 to TRBJ2-2, with D possibly TRBD2 on 6 matching bases. The CDR3 protein is CASSLDAGSTGELFF. DNA of the CDR3: TGCGCCAGCAGCCTAGACGCGGGATCCACCGGGGAGCTGTTTTTT.